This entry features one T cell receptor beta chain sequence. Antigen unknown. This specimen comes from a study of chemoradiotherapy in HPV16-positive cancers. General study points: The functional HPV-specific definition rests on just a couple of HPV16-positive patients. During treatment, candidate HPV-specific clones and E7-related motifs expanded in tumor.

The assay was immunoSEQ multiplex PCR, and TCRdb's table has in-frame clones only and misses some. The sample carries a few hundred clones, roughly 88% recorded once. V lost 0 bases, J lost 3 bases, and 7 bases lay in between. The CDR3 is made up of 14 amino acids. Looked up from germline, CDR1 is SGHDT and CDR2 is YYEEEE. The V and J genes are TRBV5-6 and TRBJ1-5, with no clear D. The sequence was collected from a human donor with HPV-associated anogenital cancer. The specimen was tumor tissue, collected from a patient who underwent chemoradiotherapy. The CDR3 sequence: CASSLGTANQPQHF. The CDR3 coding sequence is TGTGCCAGCAGCTTGGGGACTGCCAATCAGCCCCAGCATTTT.